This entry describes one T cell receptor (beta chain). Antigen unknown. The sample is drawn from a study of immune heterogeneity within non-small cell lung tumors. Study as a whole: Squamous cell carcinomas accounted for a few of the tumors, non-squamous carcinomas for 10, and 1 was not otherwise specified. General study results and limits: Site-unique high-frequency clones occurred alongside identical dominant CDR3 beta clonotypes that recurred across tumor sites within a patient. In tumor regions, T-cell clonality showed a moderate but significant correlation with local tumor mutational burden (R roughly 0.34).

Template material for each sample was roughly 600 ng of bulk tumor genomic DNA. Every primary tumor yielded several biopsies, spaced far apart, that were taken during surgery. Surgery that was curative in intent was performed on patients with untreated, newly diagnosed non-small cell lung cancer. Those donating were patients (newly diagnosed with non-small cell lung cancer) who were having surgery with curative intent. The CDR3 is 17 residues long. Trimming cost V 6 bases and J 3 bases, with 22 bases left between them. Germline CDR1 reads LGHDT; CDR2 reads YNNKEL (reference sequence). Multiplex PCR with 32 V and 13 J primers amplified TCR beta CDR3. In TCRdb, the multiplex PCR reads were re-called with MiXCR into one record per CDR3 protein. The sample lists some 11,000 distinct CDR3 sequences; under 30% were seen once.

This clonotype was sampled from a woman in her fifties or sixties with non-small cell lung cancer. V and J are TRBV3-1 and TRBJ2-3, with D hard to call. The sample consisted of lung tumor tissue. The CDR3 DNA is TGTGCCAGCAGTTCCCCGGCACGGGTGAGAAGGACAGATACGCAGTATTTT. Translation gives CASSSPARVRRTDTQYF.